This TCR beta chain was recorded in a study of blood T cell repertoires in COVID-19. In the study overall: Some COVID-19 samples were acute and others convalescent; all came from the United States, Italy and Spain. T cells, B-cell-depleted T cells, or PBMCs provided the cDNA or gDNA that served as material.

In the study's own analysis: Estimation of nucleated cell counts relied on the amplification of reference gene primers. Measured with immunoSEQ multiplex PCR; TCRdb has only the in-frame clones, and not every one. Clonal size and the V and J genes are those of that table, whereas D and trimming came from the DNA. Altogether 210,000 or so clones are present, approximately 78% being singletons, with the ten largest covering about 10%. Only a few counts were recorded for this clone. The V and J ends lost 4 bases and 0 bases respectively, with 29 bases between them. Germline-derived CDR1 and CDR2 are SGHRS and YFSETQ. This CDR3 region has 21 residues.

The source material was peripheral blood. This receptor was identified in a woman over 75 with acute or convalescent COVID-19. The chain carries TRBV5-1 and TRBJ1-3; unclear D gene. CDR3 coding DNA: TGCGCCAGCAGCCTGCTGGTCCTCAAGGTAGCCAAGCTCCTCTCTGGAAACACCATATATTTT. Protein product: CASSLLVLKVAKLLSGNTIYF.